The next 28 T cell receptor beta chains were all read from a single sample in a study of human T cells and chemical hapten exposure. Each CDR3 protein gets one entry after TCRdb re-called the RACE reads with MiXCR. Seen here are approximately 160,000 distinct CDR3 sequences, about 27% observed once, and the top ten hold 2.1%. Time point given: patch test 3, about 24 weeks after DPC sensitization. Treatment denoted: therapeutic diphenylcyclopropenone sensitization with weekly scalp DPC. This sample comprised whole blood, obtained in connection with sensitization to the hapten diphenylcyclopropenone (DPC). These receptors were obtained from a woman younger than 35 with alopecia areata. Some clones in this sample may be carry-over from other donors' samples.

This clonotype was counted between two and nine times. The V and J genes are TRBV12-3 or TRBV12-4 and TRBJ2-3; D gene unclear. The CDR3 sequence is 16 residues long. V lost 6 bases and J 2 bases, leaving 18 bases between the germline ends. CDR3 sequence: CASSTQPLEYTDTQYF. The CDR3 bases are TGTGCCAGCAGCACCCAACCCCTAGAGTACACAGATACGCAGTATTTT.

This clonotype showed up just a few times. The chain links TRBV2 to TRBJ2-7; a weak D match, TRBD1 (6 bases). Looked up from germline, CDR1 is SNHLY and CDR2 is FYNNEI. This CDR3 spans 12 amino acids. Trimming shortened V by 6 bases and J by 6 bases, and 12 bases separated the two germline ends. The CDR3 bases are TGTGCCAGCAGCATAGGGGGTAGCGAGCAGTACTTC. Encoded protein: CASSIGGSEQYF.

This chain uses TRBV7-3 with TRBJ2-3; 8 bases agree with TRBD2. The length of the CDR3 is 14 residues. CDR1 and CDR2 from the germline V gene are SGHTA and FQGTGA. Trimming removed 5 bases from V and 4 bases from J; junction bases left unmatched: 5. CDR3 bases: TGTGCCAGCAGCCTCGGGGGGGGCCCAGATACGCAGTATTTT. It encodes CASSLGGGPDTQYF.

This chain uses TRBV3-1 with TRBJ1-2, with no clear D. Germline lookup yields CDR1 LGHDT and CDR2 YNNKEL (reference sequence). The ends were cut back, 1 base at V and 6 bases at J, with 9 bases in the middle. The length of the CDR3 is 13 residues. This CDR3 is CASSQVQAHGYTF. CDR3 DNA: TGTGCCAGCAGCCAAGTCCAGGCCCATGGCTACACCTTC.

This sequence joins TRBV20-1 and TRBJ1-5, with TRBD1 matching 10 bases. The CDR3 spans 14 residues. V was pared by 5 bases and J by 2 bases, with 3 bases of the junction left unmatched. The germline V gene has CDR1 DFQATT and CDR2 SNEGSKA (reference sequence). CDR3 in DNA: TGCAGTGCTCGAGGGACAGGGGGCAATCAGCCCCAGCATTTT. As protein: CSARGTGGNQPQHF.

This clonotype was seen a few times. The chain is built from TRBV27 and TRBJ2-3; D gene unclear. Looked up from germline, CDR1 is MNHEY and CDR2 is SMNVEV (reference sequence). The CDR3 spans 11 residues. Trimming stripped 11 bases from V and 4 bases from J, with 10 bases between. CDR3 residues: CAVIVADTQYF. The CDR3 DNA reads TGTGCCGTCATTGTGGCAGATACGCAGTATTTT.

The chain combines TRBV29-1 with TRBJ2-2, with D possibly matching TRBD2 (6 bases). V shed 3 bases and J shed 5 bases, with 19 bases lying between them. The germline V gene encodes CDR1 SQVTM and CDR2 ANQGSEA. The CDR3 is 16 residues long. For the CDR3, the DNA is TGCAGCGTTGAGGGGGGAGCCGGTGGGGTTACCGGGGAGCTGTTTTTT. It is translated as CSVEGGAGGVTGELFF.

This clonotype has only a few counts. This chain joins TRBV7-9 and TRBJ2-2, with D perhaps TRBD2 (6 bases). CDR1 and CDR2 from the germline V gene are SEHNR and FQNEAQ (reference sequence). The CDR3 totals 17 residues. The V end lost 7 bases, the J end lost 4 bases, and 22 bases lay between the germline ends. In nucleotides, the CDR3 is TGTGCCAGCAACCCCCGGGACTCCGGGGGTAGCACCGGGGAGCTGTTTTTT. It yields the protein CASNPRDSGGSTGELFF.

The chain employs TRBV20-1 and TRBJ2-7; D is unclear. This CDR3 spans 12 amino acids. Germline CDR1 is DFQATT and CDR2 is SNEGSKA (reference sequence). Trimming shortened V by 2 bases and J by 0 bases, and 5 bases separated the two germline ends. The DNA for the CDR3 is TGCAGTGCTAGACACTACTCCTACGAGCAGTACTTC. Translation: CSARHYSYEQYF.

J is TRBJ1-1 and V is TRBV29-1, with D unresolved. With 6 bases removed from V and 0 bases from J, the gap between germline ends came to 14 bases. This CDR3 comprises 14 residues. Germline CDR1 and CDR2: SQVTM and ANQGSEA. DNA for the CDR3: TGCAGCGTCGAGACCGGGCCTATGAACACTGAAGCTTTCTTT. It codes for CSVETGPMNTEAFF.

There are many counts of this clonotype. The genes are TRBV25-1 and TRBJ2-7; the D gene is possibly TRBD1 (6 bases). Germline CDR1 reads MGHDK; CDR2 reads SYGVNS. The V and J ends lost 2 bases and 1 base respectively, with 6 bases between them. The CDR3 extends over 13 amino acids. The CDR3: CASSETGSYEQYF. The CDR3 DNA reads TGTGCCAGCAGTGAAACAGGGTCCTACGAGCAGTACTTC.

For the CDR3, the DNA is TGCAGCGTTGAGAGCCCCTTGAACACTGAAGCTTTCTTT. This sequence encodes CSVESPLNTEAFF. The chain recombines TRBV29-1 with TRBJ1-1; no definite D call. The V gene lost 3 bases and the J gene lost 0 bases, with 8 bases spanning the gap. Germline CDR1 reads SQVTM; CDR2 reads ANQGSEA. The CDR3 consists of 13 residues.

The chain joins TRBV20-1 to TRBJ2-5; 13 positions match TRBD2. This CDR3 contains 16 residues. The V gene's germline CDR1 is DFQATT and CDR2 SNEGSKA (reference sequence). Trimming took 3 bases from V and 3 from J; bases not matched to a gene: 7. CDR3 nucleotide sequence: TGCAGTGCTAGTCGCGGACTAGCGGGAGTGAAAGAGACCCAGTACTTC. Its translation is CSASRGLAGVKETQYF.

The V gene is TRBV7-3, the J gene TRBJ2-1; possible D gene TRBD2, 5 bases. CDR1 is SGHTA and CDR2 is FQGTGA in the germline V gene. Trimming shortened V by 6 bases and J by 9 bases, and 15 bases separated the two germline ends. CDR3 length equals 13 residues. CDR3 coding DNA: TGTGCCAGCAGTTCATCGGCGGGTGCTGAGCAGTTCTTC. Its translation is CASSSSAGAEQFF.

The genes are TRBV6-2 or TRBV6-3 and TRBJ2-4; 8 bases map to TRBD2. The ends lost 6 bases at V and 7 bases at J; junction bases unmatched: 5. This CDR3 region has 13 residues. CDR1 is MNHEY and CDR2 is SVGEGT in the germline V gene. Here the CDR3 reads CASSTGGLNIQYF. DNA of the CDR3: TGTGCCAGCAGCACGGGGGGGCTTAACATTCAGTACTTC.

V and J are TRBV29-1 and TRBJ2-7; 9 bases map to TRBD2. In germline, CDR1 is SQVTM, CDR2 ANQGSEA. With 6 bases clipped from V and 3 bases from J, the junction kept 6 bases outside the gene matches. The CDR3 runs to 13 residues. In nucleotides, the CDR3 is TGCAGCGTCACGACTAGCGGAATCTACGAGCAGTACTTC. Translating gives CSVTTSGIYEQYF.

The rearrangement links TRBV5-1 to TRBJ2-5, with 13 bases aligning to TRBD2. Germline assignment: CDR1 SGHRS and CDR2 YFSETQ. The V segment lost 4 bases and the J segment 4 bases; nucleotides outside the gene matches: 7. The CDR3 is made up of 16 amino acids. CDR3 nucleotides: TGCGCCAGCAGCAGGACTAGCGGGAGATCCGTAGAGACCCAGTACTTC. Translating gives CASSRTSGRSVETQYF.

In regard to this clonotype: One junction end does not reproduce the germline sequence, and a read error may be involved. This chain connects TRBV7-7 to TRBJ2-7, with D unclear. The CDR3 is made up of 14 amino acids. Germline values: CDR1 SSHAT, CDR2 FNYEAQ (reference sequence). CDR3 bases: TGTGCTAGCAGCTTAGCAGTCAGCTCCTACGAGCAGTACTTC. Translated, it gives CASSLAVSSYEQYF.

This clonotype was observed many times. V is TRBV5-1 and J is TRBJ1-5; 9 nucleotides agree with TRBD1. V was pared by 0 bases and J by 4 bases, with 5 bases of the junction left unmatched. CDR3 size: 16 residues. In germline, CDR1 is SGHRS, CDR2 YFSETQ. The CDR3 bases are TGCGCCAGCAGCTTGGAACAGGGGGCTAGGAATCAGCCCCAGCATTTT. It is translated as CASSLEQGARNQPQHF.

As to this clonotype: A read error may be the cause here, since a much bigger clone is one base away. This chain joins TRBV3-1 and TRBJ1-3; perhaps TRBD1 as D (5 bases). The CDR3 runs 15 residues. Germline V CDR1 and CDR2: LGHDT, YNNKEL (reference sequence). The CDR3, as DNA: TGTGCCAGCAGCCAGGGGCTTTCCTCTGGAAACATCATATATTTT. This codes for CASSQGLSSGNIIYF.

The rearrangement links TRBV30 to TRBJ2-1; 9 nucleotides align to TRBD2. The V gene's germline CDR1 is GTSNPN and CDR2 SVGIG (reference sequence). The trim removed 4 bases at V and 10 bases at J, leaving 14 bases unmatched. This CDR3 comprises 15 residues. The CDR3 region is CAWTTGSSGSGEQFF. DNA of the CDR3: TGTGCCTGGACAACGGGGAGTAGCGGGAGCGGGGAGCAGTTCTTC. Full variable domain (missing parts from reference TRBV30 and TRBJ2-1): SQTIHQWPATLVQPVGSPLSLECTVEGTSNPNLYWYRQAAGRGLQLLFYSVGIGQISSEVPQNLSASRPQDRQFILSSKKLLLSDSGFYLCAWTTGSSGSGEQFFGPGTRLTVL.

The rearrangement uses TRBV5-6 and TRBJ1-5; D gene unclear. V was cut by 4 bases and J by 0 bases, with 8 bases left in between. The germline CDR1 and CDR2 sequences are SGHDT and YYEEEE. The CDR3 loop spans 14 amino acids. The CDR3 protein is CASSPTYSNQPQHF. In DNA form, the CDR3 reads TGTGCCAGCAGCCCCACTTATAGCAATCAGCCCCAGCATTTT.

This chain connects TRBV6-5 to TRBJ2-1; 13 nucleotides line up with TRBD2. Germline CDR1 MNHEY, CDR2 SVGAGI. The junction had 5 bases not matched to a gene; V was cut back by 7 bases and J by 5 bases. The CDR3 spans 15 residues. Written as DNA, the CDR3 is TGTGCCAGCACATTTGGGACTAGCGGGGACAATGAGCAGTTCTTC. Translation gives CASTFGTSGDNEQFF.

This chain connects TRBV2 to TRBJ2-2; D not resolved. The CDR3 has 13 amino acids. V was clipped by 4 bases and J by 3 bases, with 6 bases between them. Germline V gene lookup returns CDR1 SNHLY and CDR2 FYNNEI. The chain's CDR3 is CASSVSDTGELFF. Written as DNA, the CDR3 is TGTGCCAGCAGTGTTTCTGACACCGGGGAGCTGTTTTTT.

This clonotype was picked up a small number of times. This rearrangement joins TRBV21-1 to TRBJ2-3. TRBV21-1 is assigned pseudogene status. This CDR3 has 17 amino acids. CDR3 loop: CASSKGISADSTDTQYF. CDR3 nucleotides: TGTGCCAGCAGCAAAGGGATTTCTGCGGATAGCACAGATACGCAGTATTTT.

Here the CDR3 reads CSVPGMGTDTQYF. For the CDR3, the DNA is TGCAGCGTCCCGGGCATGGGCACAGATACGCAGTATTTT. The rearrangement uses TRBV29-1 and TRBJ2-3; D ambiguous. In germline, CDR1 is SQVTM, CDR2 ANQGSEA. This CDR3 is built from 13 residues. V was shortened by 6 bases and J by 1 base, with 11 bases between the two germline ends.

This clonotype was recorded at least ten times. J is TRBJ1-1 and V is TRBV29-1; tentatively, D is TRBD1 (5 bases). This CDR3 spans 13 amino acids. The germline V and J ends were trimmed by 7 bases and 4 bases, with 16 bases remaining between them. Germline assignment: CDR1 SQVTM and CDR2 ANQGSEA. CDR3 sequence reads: CSGEGPRGTEAFF. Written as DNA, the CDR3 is TGCAGCGGGGAGGGACCCCGAGGCACTGAAGCTTTCTTT.

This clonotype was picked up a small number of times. The CDR3 is CSAQRRGETQYF. Here the CDR3 DNA reads TGCAGCGCTCAGAGGAGGGGAGAGACCCAGTACTTC. The rearrangement joins TRBV29-1 to TRBJ2-5; D may be TRBD2 (6 bases). Germline V CDR1 and CDR2: SQVTM, ANQGSEA. The CDR3 covers 12 residues. V was trimmed by 7 bases and J by 4 bases, leaving 13 bases between them.